This passage covers 29 T cell receptor beta chains from one sample sequenced in a study of neoadjuvant nivolumab and ipilimumab in lung cancer. Here immunoSEQ multiplex PCR was the method, and the copy in TCRdb shows in-frame clones only, minus some. This sample carries about 18,000 clones, approximately 73% of them seen once, and the ten largest clones take roughly 7%. The material was tumor tissue, obtained after neoadjuvant nivolumab, alone or with ipilimumab, at or shortly before surgery. The receptor set was obtained from an adult with non-small cell lung cancer.

This clone was counted only a few times. The chain recombines TRBV5-1 with TRBJ2-7, with TRBD2 matching over 7 bases. V dropped 5 bases and J dropped 3; count of bases not matched to a gene: 8. Germline V gene data show CDR1 as SGHRS and CDR2 as YFSETQ. The CDR3 is 14 amino acids. CDR3 nucleotide sequence: TGCGCCAGCAGGGAGAGCGGGATCATCTACGAGCAGTACTTC. Its protein product is CASRESGIIYEQYF.

This clone appeared a few times. In DNA form, the CDR3 reads TGTGCCAGCAGCTTAGGAGACAGGGGGCATAGAGATACGCAGTATTTT. Protein product: CASSLGDRGHRDTQYF. This chain connects TRBV7-9 to TRBJ2-3; 10 bases fit TRBD1. With 1 base clipped from V and 5 bases from J, the junction kept 6 bases outside the gene matches. CDR3 length equals 16 residues. Germline V CDR1 and CDR2: SEHNR, FQNEAQ (reference sequence).

The J gene is TRBJ1-1, the V gene TRBV28, with a tentative D call TRBD1 (5 bases). The germline V gene encodes CDR1 MDHEN and CDR2 SYDVKM. Trimming left V 3 bases short and J 6 bases short, with 11 bases between. This CDR3 region has 13 residues. The DNA of the CDR3 is TGTGCCAGCAGTTTGGGGGGTCTTCCTGAAGCTTTCTTT. It translates to CASSLGGLPEAFF.

The chain has TRBV27 and TRBJ2-3; 7 bases fit TRBD2. The CDR3 totals 17 residues. J lost 0 bases, V lost 2 bases, and 8 bases had no gene match. CDR1 is MNHEY, CDR2 SMNVEV, per germline (reference sequence). The CDR3 DNA reads as TGTGCCAGCAGTTTAAAGTCTAGCGGTCCTAGCACAGATACGCAGTATTTT. Protein sequence: CASSLKSSGPSTDTQYF.

This chain connects TRBV5-5 to TRBJ1-1, with unresolved D. Trimming pared 2 bases from V and 2 bases from J, leaving 10 bases between. Germline values: CDR1 SGHKS, CDR2 YYEKEE (reference sequence). The CDR3 totals 14 residues. CDR3 sequence reads: CASSLQRSNTEAFF. The CDR3 region has the DNA TGTGCCAGCAGCTTACAGCGCTCCAACACTGAAGCTTTCTTT.

This clone was seen only a few times. The chain has TRBV7-9 and TRBJ1-2; maybe TRBD1 (5 bases). Germline values: CDR1 SEHNR, CDR2 FQNEAQ (reference sequence). The CDR3 loop spans 13 amino acids. V was trimmed by 11 bases and J by 4 bases, leaving 17 bases between them. The CDR3 reads CAAAKEGSYGYTF. CDR3 sequence (DNA): TGTGCCGCAGCCAAAGAGGGGAGCTATGGCTACACCTTC.

By sample fraction, this clone is medium-sized. The chain has TRBV29-1 and TRBJ2-3; 9 nucleotides line up with TRBD2. J was trimmed by 5 bases and V by 4 bases; bases with no gene match: 10. Germline values: CDR1 SQVTM, CDR2 ANQGSEA. The CDR3 contains 15 residues. The CDR3 here is CSVGNSGSQGDTQYF. CDR3 sequence (DNA): TGCAGCGTTGGAAATAGCGGGAGTCAGGGAGATACGCAGTATTTT.

This clone has just a few counts. In DNA form, the CDR3 reads TGTGCCAGCAGTTTGGGGCTTCCGAACACCGGGGAGCTGTTTTTT. The encoded protein is CASSLGLPNTGELFF. The J gene is TRBJ2-2, the V gene TRBV28; a weak D match, TRBD1 (5 bases). This CDR3 has 15 amino acids. Between the trimmed V and J ends, which lost 3 bases and 0 bases, there was a span of 8 bases. The V gene's germline CDR1 is MDHEN and CDR2 SYDVKM. The variable domain in full, with the rest retrieved from reference TRBV28 and TRBJ2-2, is DVKVTQSSRYLVKRTGEKVFLECVQDMDHENMFWYRQDPGLGLRLIYFSYDVKMKEKGDIPEGYSVSREKKERFSLILESASTNQTSMYLCASSLGLPNTGELFFGEGSRLTVL.

The chain couples TRBV5-1 to TRBJ2-4; 7 bases agree with TRBD2. Germline CDR1 SGHRS, CDR2 YFSETQ. CDR3 length equals 16 residues. The junction had 7 bases not matched to a gene; V was cut back by 4 bases and J by 0 bases. Here the CDR3 DNA reads TGCGCCAGCAGCCCTCCGGGGGGACTAGCCAAAAACATTCAGTACTTC. Amino acids: CASSPPGGLAKNIQYF.

This clone is termed medium-sized (0.01 to 0.1%). The J gene is TRBJ2-7, the V gene TRBV4-2; the D gene could be TRBD1 or TRBD2 (5 bases each). The V end lost 0 bases, the J end lost 6 bases, and 15 bases lay between the germline ends. The germline gives CDR1 LGHNA, CDR2 YNFKEQ. CDR3 length: 15 amino acids. As DNA, the CDR3 is TGTGCCAGCAGCCAAGATCTGGGGGTCGAGGGCGAGCAGTACTTC. It codes for CASSQDLGVEGEQYF.

The J gene is TRBJ2-1, the V gene TRBV4-1, with a weak D call TRBD1 (6 bases). V was clipped by 1 base and J by 9 bases, with 13 bases between them. CDR1 is MGHRA and CDR2 is YSYEKL in the germline V gene. The CDR3 totals 14 residues. CDR3 nucleotide sequence: TGCGCCAGCAGCCAAGTTCGGGACACCTTTGAGCAGTTCTTC. Translated: CASSQVRDTFEQFF.

The chain joins TRBV7-8 to TRBJ2-7; 9 nucleotides match TRBD1. The CDR3 has 14 amino acids. The junction had 4 bases not matched to a gene; V was cut back by 0 bases and J by 7 bases. Germline V CDR1 and CDR2: SGHVS, FQNEAQ. The CDR3 bases are TGTGCCAGCAGCTTAGCTGGGACAGGGATTGAGCAGTACTTC. Amino acid sequence: CASSLAGTGIEQYF.

This CDR3 reads CASSRQGGEQYF. The CDR3 DNA reads TGTGCCAGCAGCAGACAGGGAGGCGAGCAGTACTTC. V gene TRBV5-4 combines with J gene TRBJ2-7; possibly TRBD1 for D (7 bases). The CDR3 has 12 residues. Trimming left V 4 bases short and J 6 bases short, with 11 bases between. In germline, CDR1 is SGHNT, CDR2 YYREEE (reference sequence).

V usage is TRBV7-9 and J usage is TRBJ2-1; possibly TRBD2 for D (6 bases). Germline assignment: CDR1 SEHNR and CDR2 FQNEAQ (reference sequence). Trimming stripped 2 bases from V and 3 bases from J, with 14 bases between. This CDR3 is 16 amino acids long. In DNA, the CDR3 is TGTGCCAGCAGCTTAAGTAGGGACTTGATCTACAATGAGCAGTTCTTC. Translating gives CASSLSRDLIYNEQFF.

This clone appeared a few times. This chain uses TRBV19 with TRBJ2-4; tentatively, D is TRBD1 or TRBD2 (5 bases each). The CDR3 is 14 amino acids. V lost 3 bases and J 10 bases, leaving 16 bases between the germline ends. Germline values: CDR1 LNHDA, CDR2 SQIVND (reference sequence). The CDR3 protein is CASSIQGIGKIQYF. CDR3 bases: TGTGCCAGTAGTATTCAGGGAATCGGGAAGATTCAGTACTTC.

This chain joins TRBV6-5 and TRBJ2-7; 9 bases are a match to TRBD1. The CDR3 spans 15 residues. V was clipped by 2 bases and J by 4 bases; unmatched bases: 6. Germline assignment: CDR1 MNHEY and CDR2 SVGAGI. CDR3 sequence reads: CASSYLRQGVYEQYF. The CDR3 bases are TGTGCCAGCAGTTACCTCAGACAGGGGGTTTACGAGCAGTACTTC.

The chain employs TRBV27 and TRBJ1-1; D unclear. Germline CDR1 MNHEY, CDR2 SMNVEV (reference sequence). V lost 3 bases and J lost 3, with 11 bases in between. This CDR3 region has 14 residues. Written as DNA, the CDR3 is TGTGCCAGCAGTTTTAACGGAGCGGACACTGAAGCTTTCTTT. It is translated as CASSFNGADTEAFF.

In its sample, this clone was seen a few times. The V gene is TRBV19, the J gene TRBJ1-5; a possible D gene is TRBD1 (5 bases). Per the germline V gene, CDR1 is LNHDA and CDR2 is SQIVND (reference sequence). This CDR3 region has 14 residues. Trimming shortened V by 7 bases and J by 0 bases, and 10 bases separated the two germline ends. The CDR3 sequence is CASTGVTSNQPQHF. CDR3 DNA: TGTGCCAGTACGGGGGTTACTAGCAATCAGCCCCAGCATTTT.

The rearrangement joins TRBV5-1 to TRBJ1-2; D may be TRBD1 (6 bases). This CDR3 contains 14 residues. V was shortened by 5 bases and J by 8 bases, with 19 bases between the two germline ends. The germline CDR1 and CDR2 sequences are SGHRS and YFSETQ. The CDR3 DNA is TGCGCCAGCAGAACCGCAGGAGAGAGGGGGGGCTACACCTTC. Amino acids: CASRTAGERGGYTF. The whole variable domain, filled in from reference TRBV5-1 and TRBJ1-2, reads KAGVTQTPRYLIKTRGQQVTLSCSPISGHRSVSWYQQTPGQGLQFLFEYFSETQRNKGNFPGRFSGRQFSNSRSEMNVSTLELGDSALYLCASRTAGERGGYTFGSGTRLTVV.

This chain connects TRBV7-9 to TRBJ1-1, with D uncertain. Germline CDR1 SEHNR, CDR2 FQNEAQ (reference sequence). The CDR3 totals 12 residues. V lost 1 base to trimming and J lost 7 bases, with 7 bases between them. The CDR3 DNA is TGTGCCAGCAGCTTAGAAAGGATTGAAGCTTTCTTT. It codes for CASSLERIEAFF.

The rearrangement joins TRBV7-9 to TRBJ1-2; D perhaps matches TRBD1 (5 bases). Germline CDR1 and CDR2: SEHNR and FQNEAQ (reference sequence). There are 18 residues in the CDR3. With 1 base removed from V and 4 bases from J, the gap between germline ends came to 22 bases. This chain's CDR3 is CASSLESGTVPSGYGYTF. For the CDR3, the DNA is TGTGCCAGCAGCTTAGAGAGTGGGACGGTACCGAGTGGCTATGGCTACACCTTC. The full variable domain, with the rest looked up from reference TRBV7-9 and TRBJ1-2, is DTGVSQNPRHKITKRGQNVTFRCDPISEHNRLYWYRQTLGQGPEFLTYFQNEAQLEKSRLLSDRFSAERPKGSFSTLEIQRTEQGDSAMYLCASSLESGTVPSGYGYTFGSGTRLTVV.

The J gene is TRBJ2-3, the V gene TRBV27; the D is unclear. Germline assignment: CDR1 MNHEY and CDR2 SMNVEV (reference sequence). The CDR3 loop spans 14 amino acids. V lost 1 base and J 1 base, leaving 6 bases between the germline ends. In DNA form, the CDR3 reads TGTGCCAGCAGTTTATTGAGTCGCACAGATACGCAGTATTTT. This gives the protein CASSLLSRTDTQYF.

The chain employs TRBV5-4 and TRBJ2-1, with D perhaps given as TRBD1 or TRBD2 (5 bases each). This CDR3 contains 16 residues. Germline CDR1 and CDR2: SGHNT and YYREEE (reference sequence). V was shortened by 2 bases and J by 0 bases, with 12 bases between the two germline ends. CDR3 residues: CASSFRGLSSYNEQFF. In DNA form, the CDR3 reads TGTGCCAGCAGCTTTCGGGGCCTGAGCTCCTACAATGAGCAGTTCTTC.

The chain couples TRBV9 to TRBJ2-1; 16 bases fit TRBD2. The germline gives CDR1 SGDLS, CDR2 YYNGEE. Germline trimming cut 4 bases from V and 8 bases from J; bases unmatched to any gene: 9. The CDR3 length is 17 residues. The CDR3: CASSTGLAGGFVDEQFF. The CDR3 nucleotides are TGTGCCAGCAGCACGGGACTAGCGGGAGGGTTTGTCGATGAGCAGTTCTTC.

On this clone: Mismatch with germline at one junction end may stem from a read error. This sequence joins TRBV11-2 and TRBJ2-1; a weak D match, TRBD2 (5 bases). Germline CDR1 reads SGHAT; CDR2 reads FQNNGV. This CDR3 spans 13 amino acids. CDR3 sequence reads: CASSLVPSGAPVF. CDR3 in DNA: TGTGCCAGCAGCTTAGTTCCCAGCGGTGCTCCAGTCTTC.

V gene TRBV14 combines with J gene TRBJ2-2, with D perhaps matching TRBD1 (6 bases). CDR3 length equals 17 residues. The ends were cut back, 1 base at V and 5 bases at J, with 17 bases in the middle. Germline V gives CDR1 SGHDN, CDR2 FVKESK. Here the CDR3 DNA reads TGTGCCAGCAGCCAAGTAAGGACAGCGACTATGACCGGGGAGCTGTTTTTT. The encoded protein is CASSQVRTATMTGELFF.

There are a few counts of this clone. The rearrangement joins TRBV4-2 to TRBJ1-2; no firm D call. Germline V gene data show CDR1 as LGHNA and CDR2 as YNFKEQ. V shed 0 bases and J shed 6 bases, with 8 bases lying between them. This CDR3 region has 13 residues. Here the CDR3 DNA reads TGTGCCAGCAGCCAAGATGGAACAGATGGCTACACCTTC. Its protein is CASSQDGTDGYTF.

The chain joins TRBV30 to TRBJ1-1, with 9 bases matching TRBD1. V gave up 3 bases and J gave up 9 bases; unmatched junction bases: 14. Germline V gene lookup returns CDR1 GTSNPN and CDR2 SVGIG (reference sequence). The CDR3 sequence is 15 residues long. In nucleotides, the CDR3 is TGTGCCTGGAGCGCTCCGGGACAGGGAGGGTATAAAGCTTTCTTT. It specifies CAWSAPGQGGYKAFF.

The sample holds a few counts of this clone. This chain joins TRBV5-1 and TRBJ1-2; maybe TRBD1 (5 bases). CDR1 is SGHRS and CDR2 is YFSETQ in the germline V gene. The CDR3 runs to 15 residues. V lost 0 bases and J 4 bases, leaving 13 bases between the germline ends. The CDR3 nucleotides are TGCGCCAGCAGCTTGGGTCAGGGAATCTCCTATGGCTACACCTTC. Protein sequence: CASSLGQGISYGYTF.